The present entry profiles one T cell receptor beta chain with its context. The antigen remains undetermined. This entry belongs to a study of monozygotic twins with inflammatory bowel disease. Study-level findings and limits: Healthy co-twins exceeded IBD patients in TCRbeta diversity as measured by inverse Simpson. A single strong clonotype or signal linked to IBD was not supported. For IBD patients, clonotypes shared with others were fewer than for healthy twins, especially with disease activity.

TCRdb reprocessed the 5' RACE reads; each CDR3 protein has one entry and no DNA is given. This sample's table has over 150,000 distinct CDR3 sequences. The germline V gene has CDR1 MNHNS and CDR2 SASEGT. The CDR3 is made up of 13 amino acids. The J gene is TRBJ1-5, the V gene TRBV6-1; as DNA is missing, the TRBD1 call by TCRdb cannot be tested. This receptor was obtained from a human donor with ulcerative colitis or Crohn's disease, or a healthy co-twin of an affected twin (not recorded which). The source material was blood. The CDR3 protein is CASLPGRGQPQHF.